These 6 T cell receptor beta chains were sequenced from one sample in a study of OX40 agonist ivuxolimab in advanced cancers. Data came from immunoSEQ multiplex PCR; TCRdb stores just in-frame clones and leaves some out. Counted here are some 77,000 clones, 85% to 95% occurring once; the ten biggest clones make up 0.25% to 0.35%. The sample consisted of CD4+ or CD8+ T cells sorted from blood, taken in a trial of the OX40 agonist ivuxolimab. The receptors were gathered from an adult with an advanced solid tumor such as melanoma, head and neck, liver or kidney cancer.

J is TRBJ2-3 and V is TRBV7-3; D perhaps matches TRBD1 (6 bases). This CDR3 region has 14 residues. Trimming took off 5 bases at V and 2 bases at J, with 11 bases between the two ends. Per germline, CDR1 SGHTA and CDR2 FQGTGA. The CDR3 spells CASSNQGFTDTQYF. DNA for the CDR3: TGTGCCAGCAGCAACCAGGGGTTCACAGATACGCAGTATTTT.

The gene calls are TRBV7-2 and TRBJ1-6, with TRBD1 identical over 11 bases. The germline V gene has CDR1 SGHTA and CDR2 FQGNSA. CDR3 length: 15 residues. J gave up 10 bases and V 5 bases, and 7 bases lay outside the gene matches. DNA of the CDR3: TGTGCCAGCAGCCAATTGGGACAGGGGGAATCACCCCTCCACTTT. Translated, it gives CASSQLGQGESPLHF.

This clone has just one count. The rearrangement joins TRBV5-4 to TRBJ2-2; TRBD2 aligns across 8 bases. V lost 4 bases to trimming and J lost 4 bases; unmatched junction nucleotides: 6. The germline V gene encodes CDR1 SGHNT and CDR2 YYREEE (reference sequence). The CDR3 is made up of 15 amino acids. In DNA, the CDR3 is TGTGCCAGCAGCCCCGGGGGGGCGAGCACCGGGGAGCTGTTTTTT. Translating it yields CASSPGGASTGELFF.

The chain employs TRBV2 and TRBJ2-5, with a weak D call TRBD1 (6 bases). CDR3 size: 14 residues. The V end was cut by 6 bases, the J end by 1 base, with 12 bases between. The V gene's germline CDR1 is SNHLY and CDR2 FYNNEI. The CDR3 is CASSVQGIQETQYF. The CDR3 nucleotides read TGTGCCAGCAGCGTCCAGGGGATCCAAGAGACCCAGTACTTC. Together with reference TRBV2 and TRBJ2-5, the CDR3 gives the full variable domain: EPEVTQTPSHQVTQMGQEVILRCVPISNHLYFYWYRQILGQKVEFLVSFYNNEISEKSEIFDDQFSVERPDGSNFTLKIRSTKLEDSAMYFCASSVQGIQETQYFGPGTRLLVL.

The V call is TRBV18, the J call TRBJ2-7; D is ambiguous. This CDR3 region has 12 residues. V lost 5 bases to trimming and J lost 6 bases, with 11 bases between them. The germline V gene encodes CDR1 KGHSH and CDR2 LQKENI. The DNA of the CDR3 is TGTGCCAGCTCATCAAGACTGGGCGAGCAGTACTTC. The encoded protein is CASSSRLGEQYF.

The J gene is TRBJ1-1, the V gene TRBV28; 9 bases map to TRBD1. CDR3 size: 15 residues. V dropped 6 bases and J dropped 4; count of bases not matched to a gene: 9. The germline CDR1 and CDR2 sequences are MDHEN and SYDVKM. The CDR3 reads CASRQPGQGATEAFF. The CDR3 nucleotides read TGTGCCAGCAGGCAACCGGGACAGGGAGCCACTGAAGCTTTCTTT.